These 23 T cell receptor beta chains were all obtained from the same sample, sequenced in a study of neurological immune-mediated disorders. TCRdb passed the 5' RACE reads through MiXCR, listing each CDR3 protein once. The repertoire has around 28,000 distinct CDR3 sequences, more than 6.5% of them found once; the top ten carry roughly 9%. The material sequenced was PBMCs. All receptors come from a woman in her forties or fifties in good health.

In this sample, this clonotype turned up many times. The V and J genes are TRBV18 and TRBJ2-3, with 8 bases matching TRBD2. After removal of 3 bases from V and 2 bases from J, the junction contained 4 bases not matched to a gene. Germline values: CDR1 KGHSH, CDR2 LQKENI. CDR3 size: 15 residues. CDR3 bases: TGTGCCAGCTCACCCCAAGCGGGAGCCACAGATACGCAGTATTTT. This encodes CASSPQAGATDTQYF. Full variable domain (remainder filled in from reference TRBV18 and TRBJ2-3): NAGVMQNPRHLVRRRGQEARLRCSPMKGHSHVYWYRQLPEEGLKFMVYLQKENIIDESGMPKERFSAEFPKEGPSILRIQQVVRGDSAAYFCASSPQAGATDTQYFGPGTRLTVL.

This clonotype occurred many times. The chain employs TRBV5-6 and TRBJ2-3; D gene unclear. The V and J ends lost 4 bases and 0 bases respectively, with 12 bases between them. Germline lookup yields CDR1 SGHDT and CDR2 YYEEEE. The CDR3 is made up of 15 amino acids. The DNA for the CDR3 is TGTGCCAGCAGCAAACTCACAGTGAGCACAGATACGCAGTATTTT. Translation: CASSKLTVSTDTQYF.

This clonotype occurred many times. The CDR3 nucleotides are TGTGCCAGCAGTTTATTTCAGGATGAAGCTTTCTTT. This sequence encodes CASSLFQDEAFF. The chain uses TRBV28 and TRBJ1-1; D not certain. The CDR3 consists of 12 residues. Germline lookup yields CDR1 MDHEN and CDR2 SYDVKM. V dropped 1 base and J dropped 7 bases, with 7 bases sitting between them.

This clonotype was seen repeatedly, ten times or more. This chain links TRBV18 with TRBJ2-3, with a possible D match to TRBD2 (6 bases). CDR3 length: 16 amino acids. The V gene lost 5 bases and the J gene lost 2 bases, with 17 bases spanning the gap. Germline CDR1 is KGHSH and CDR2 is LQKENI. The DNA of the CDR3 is TGTGCCAGCTCAGGCGGGAACAGTGGCCTCACAGATACGCAGTATTTT. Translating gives CASSGGNSGLTDTQYF. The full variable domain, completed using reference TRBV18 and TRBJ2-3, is NAGVMQNPRHLVRRRGQEARLRCSPMKGHSHVYWYRQLPEEGLKFMVYLQKENIIDESGMPKERFSAEFPKEGPSILRIQQVVRGDSAAYFCASSGGNSGLTDTQYFGPGTRLTVL.

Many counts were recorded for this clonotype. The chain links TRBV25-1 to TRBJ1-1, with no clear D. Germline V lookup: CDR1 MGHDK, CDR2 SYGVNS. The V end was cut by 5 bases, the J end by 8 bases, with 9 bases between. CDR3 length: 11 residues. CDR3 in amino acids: CASSLAREAFF. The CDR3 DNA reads TGTGCCAGCAGTCTCGCCCGGGAAGCTTTCTTT. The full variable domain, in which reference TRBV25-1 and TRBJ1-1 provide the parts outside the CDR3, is EADIYQTPRYLVIGTGKKITLECSQTMGHDKMYWYQQDPGMELHLIHYSYGVNSTEKGDLSSESTVSRIRTEHFPLTLESARPSHTSQYLCASSLAREAFFGQGTRLTVV.

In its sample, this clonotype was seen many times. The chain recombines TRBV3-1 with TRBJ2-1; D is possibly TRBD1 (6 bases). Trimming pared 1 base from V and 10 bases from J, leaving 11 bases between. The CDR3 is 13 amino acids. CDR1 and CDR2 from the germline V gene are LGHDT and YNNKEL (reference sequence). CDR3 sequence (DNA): TGTGCCAGCAGCCAAGGGCGACAGGTAGAGCAGTTCTTC. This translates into CASSQGRQVEQFF.

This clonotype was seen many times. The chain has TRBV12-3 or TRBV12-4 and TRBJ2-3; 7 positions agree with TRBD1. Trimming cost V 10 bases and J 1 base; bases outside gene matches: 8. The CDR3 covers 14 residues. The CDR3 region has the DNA TGTGCCATCTTCACAGGGGACGGCACAGATACGCAGTATTTT. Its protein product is CAIFTGDGTDTQYF.

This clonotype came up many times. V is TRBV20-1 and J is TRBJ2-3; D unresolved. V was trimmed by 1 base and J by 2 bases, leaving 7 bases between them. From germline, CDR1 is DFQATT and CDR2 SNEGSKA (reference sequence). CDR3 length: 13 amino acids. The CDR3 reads CSARGLATDTQYF. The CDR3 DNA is TGCAGTGCTAGAGGGTTGGCCACAGATACGCAGTATTTT.

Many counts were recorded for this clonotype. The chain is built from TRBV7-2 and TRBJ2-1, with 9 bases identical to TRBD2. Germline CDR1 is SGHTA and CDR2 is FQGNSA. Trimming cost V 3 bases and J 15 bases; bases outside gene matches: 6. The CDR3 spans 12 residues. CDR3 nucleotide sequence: TGTGCCAGCAGCTTTCCGGGACTAGCTTTGTTCTTC. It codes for CASSFPGLALFF.

The CDR3 reads CASSLIPGQSSYNEQFF. The CDR3 nucleotides are TGCGCCAGCAGCTTGATCCCCGGACAGAGCTCCTACAATGAGCAGTTCTTC. The chain is built from TRBV5-1 and TRBJ2-1; D might be TRBD1 (6 bases). The germline CDR1 and CDR2 sequences are SGHRS and YFSETQ. The length of the CDR3 is 17 residues. V lost 1 base and J 0 bases, leaving 14 bases between the germline ends. The complete variable domain, with remaining parts taken from reference TRBV5-1 and TRBJ2-1, reads KAGVTQTPRYLIKTRGQQVTLSCSPISGHRSVSWYQQTPGQGLQFLFEYFSETQRNKGNFPGRFSGRQFSNSRSEMNVSTLELGDSALYLCASSLIPGQSSYNEQFFGPGTRLTVL.

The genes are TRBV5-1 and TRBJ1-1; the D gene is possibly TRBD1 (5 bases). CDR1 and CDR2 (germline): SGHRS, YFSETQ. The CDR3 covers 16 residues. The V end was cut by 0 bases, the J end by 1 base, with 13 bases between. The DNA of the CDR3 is TGCGCCAGCAGCTTGGAGGGTGGGGGAGGGAACACTGAAGCTTTCTTT. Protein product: CASSLEGGGGNTEAFF.

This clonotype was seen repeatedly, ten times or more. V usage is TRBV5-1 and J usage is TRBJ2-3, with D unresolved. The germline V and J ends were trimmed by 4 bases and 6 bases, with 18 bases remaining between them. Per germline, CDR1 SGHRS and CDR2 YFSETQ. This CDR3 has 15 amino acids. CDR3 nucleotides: TGCGCCAGCAGCAAGACCGGACCGAAGGGCGATACGCAGTATTTT. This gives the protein CASSKTGPKGDTQYF. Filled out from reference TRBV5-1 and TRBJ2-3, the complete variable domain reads KAGVTQTPRYLIKTRGQQVTLSCSPISGHRSVSWYQQTPGQGLQFLFEYFSETQRNKGNFPGRFSGRQFSNSRSEMNVSTLELGDSALYLCASSKTGPKGDTQYFGPGTRLTVL.

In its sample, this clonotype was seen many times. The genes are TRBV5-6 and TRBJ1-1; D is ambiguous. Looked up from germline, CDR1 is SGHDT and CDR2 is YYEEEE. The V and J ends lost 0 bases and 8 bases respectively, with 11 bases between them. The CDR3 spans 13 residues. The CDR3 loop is CASSLAWAQEAFF. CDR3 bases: TGTGCCAGCAGCTTGGCCTGGGCACAAGAAGCTTTCTTT.

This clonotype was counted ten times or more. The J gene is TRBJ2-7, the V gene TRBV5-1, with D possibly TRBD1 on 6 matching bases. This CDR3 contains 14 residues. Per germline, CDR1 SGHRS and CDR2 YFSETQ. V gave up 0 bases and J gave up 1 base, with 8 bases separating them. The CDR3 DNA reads TGCGCCAGCAGCTTGGCAGGGGCGTCCTACGAGCAGTACTTC. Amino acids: CASSLAGASYEQYF.

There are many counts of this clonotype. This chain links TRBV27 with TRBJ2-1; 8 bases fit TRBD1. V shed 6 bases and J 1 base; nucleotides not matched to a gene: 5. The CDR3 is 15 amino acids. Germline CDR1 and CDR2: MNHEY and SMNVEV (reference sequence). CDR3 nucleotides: TGTGCCAGCAGATTAAGGACAGGGTCCTACAATGAGCAGTTCTTC. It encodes CASRLRTGSYNEQFF.

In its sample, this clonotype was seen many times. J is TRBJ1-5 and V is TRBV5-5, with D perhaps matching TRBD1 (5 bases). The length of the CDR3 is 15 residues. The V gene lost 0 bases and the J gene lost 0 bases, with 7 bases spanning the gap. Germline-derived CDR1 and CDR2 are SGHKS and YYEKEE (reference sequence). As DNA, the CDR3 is TGTGCCAGCAGCTTGGCCGACAGTAGCAATCAGCCCCAGCATTTT. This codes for CASSLADSSNQPQHF. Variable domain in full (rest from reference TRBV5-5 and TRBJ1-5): DAGVTQSPTHLIKTRGQQVTLRCSPISGHKSVSWYQQVLGQGPQFIFQYYEKEERGRGNFPDRFSARQFPNYSSELNVNALLLGDSALYLCASSLADSSNQPQHFGDGTRLSIL.

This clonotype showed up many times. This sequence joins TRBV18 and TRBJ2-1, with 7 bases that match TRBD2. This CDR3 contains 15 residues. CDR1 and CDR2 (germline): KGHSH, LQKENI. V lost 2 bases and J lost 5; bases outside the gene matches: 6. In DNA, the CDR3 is TGTGCCAGCTCACCAAACGGGCTAGCGGACAATGAGCAGTTCTTC. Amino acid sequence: CASSPNGLADNEQFF.

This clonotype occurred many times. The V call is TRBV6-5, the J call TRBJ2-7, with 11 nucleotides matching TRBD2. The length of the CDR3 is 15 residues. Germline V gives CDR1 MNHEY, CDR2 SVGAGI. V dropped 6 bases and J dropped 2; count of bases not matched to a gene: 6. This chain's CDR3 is CASSPGLAETYEQYF. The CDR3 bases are TGTGCCAGCAGCCCGGGACTAGCGGAAACCTACGAGCAGTACTTC.

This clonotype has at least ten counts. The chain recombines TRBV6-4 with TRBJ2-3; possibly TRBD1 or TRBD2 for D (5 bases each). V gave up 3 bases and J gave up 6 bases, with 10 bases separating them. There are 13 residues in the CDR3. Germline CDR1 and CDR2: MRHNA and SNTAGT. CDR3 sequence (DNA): TGTGCCAGCAGTGAGTTTGAGGGGGATACGCAGTATTTT. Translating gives CASSEFEGDTQYF.

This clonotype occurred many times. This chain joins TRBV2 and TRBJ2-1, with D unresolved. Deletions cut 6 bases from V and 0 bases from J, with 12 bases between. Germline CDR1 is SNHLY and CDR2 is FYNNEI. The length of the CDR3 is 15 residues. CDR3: CASSFDPRSYNEQFF. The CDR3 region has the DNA TGTGCCAGCAGCTTTGACCCTCGCTCCTACAATGAGCAGTTCTTC.

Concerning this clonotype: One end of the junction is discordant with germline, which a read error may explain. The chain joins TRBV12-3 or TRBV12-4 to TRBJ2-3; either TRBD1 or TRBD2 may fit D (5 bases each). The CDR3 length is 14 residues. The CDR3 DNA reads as TGTGCCATCAGGCCCGGGACCCCCCGGGATACGCATTATTTT. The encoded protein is CAIRPGTPRDTHYF.

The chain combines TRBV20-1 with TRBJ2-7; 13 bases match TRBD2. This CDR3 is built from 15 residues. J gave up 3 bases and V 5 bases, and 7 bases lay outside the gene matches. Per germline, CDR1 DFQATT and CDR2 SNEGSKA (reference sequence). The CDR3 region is CSADYTSGGDYEQYF. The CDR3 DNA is TGCAGTGCTGACTATACTAGCGGGGGGGACTACGAGCAGTACTTC.

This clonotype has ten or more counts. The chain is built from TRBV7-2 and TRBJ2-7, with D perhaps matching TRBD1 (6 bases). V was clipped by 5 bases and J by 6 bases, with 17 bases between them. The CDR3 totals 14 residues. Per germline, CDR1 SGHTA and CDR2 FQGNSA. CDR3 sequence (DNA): TGTGCCAGCAGCCATACCGTACAGGGAAGCGAGCAGTACTTC. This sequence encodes CASSHTVQGSEQYF.